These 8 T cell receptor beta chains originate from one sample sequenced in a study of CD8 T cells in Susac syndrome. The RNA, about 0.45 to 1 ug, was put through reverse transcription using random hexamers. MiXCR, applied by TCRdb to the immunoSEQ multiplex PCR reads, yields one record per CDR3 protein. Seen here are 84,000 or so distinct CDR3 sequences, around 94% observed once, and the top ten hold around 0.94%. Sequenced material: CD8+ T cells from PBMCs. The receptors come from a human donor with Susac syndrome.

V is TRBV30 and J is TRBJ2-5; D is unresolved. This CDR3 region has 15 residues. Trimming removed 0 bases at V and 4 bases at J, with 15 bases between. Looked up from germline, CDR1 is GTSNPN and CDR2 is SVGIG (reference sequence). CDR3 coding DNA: TGTGCCTGGAGTGTAGATTGGGGATCTGGAGAGACCCAGTACTTC. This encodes CAWSVDWGSGETQYF.

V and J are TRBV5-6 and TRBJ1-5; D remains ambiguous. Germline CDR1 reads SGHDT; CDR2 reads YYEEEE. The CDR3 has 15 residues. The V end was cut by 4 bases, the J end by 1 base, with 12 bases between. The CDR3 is CASSPGYSSNQPQHF. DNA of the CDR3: TGTGCCAGCAGCCCAGGTTACTCGAGCAATCAGCCCCAGCATTTT.

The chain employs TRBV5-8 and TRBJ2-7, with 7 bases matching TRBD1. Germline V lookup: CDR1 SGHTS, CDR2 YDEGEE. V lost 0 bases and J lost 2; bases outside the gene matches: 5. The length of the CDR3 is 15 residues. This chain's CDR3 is CASSLATGKTYEQYF. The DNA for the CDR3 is TGTGCCAGCAGCTTGGCGACAGGGAAAACCTACGAGCAGTACTTC.

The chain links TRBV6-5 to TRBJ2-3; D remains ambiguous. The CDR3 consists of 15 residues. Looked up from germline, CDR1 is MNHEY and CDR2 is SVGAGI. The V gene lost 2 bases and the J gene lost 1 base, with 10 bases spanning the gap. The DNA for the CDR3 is TGTGCCAGCAGTTACACGGCGGACCGCACAGATACGCAGTATTTT. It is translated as CASSYTADRTDTQYF.

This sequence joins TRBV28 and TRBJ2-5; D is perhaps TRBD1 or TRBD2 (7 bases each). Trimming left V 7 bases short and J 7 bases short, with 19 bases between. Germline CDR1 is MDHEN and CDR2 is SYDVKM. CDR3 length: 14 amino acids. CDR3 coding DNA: TGTGCCAGCACAGGGGGGCTAGCGGAGTCGACCCAGTACTTC. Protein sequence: CASTGGLAESTQYF. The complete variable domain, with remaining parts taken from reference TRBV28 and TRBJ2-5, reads DVKVTQSSRYLVKRTGEKVFLECVQDMDHENMFWYRQDPGLGLRLIYFSYDVKMKEKGDIPEGYSVSREKKERFSLILESASTNQTSMYLCASTGGLAESTQYFGPGTRLLVL.

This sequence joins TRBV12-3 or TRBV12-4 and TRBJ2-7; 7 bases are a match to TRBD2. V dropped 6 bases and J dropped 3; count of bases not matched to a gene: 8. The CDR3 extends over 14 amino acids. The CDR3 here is CASSNGLDYYEQYF. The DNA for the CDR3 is TGTGCCAGCAGCAATGGACTAGATTACTACGAGCAGTACTTC.

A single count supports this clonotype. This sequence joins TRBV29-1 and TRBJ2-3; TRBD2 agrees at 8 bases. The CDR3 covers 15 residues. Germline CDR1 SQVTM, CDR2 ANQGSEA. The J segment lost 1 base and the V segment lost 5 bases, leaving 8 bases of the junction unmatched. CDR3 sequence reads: CSVNAREGRTDTQYF. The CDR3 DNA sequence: TGCAGCGTTAACGCCCGGGAGGGCCGCACAGATACGCAGTATTTT.

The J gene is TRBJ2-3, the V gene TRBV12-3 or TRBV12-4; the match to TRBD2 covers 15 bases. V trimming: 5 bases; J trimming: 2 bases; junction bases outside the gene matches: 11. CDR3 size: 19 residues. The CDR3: CASSPTAGTSGGITDTQYF. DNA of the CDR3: TGTGCCAGCAGTCCAACCGCCGGGACTAGCGGGGGGATCACAGATACGCAGTATTTT.